The clone carrying this T cell receptor beta chain was detected only a few times. Antigen unknown. This sample's treatment: oral pan-JAK inhibitor, 5-10 mg twice daily. Extracted RNA was reverse transcribed, and the resulting cDNA served as sequencing template. Repertoires were generated with immunoSEQ multiplex PCR, while TCRdb's copy carries only in-frame clones and drops some. In the table there are about 200,000 clones, just under 65% of which are singletons. The CDR3 is made up of 10 amino acids. V gave up 8 bases and J gave up 6 bases, with 7 bases separating them. The V gene's germline CDR1 is MNHEY and CDR2 SVGAGI. The data were obtained in a study of CD8+ T cells in alopecia areata. Notes on the study in general: For patients receiving tofacitinib, scalp clonality and expanded CD8+ clones among the top 100 significantly decreased. The study found that many expanded lesional clones persisted in scalp and blood during tofacitinib. Researchers say the link of baseline CD8+ expansion to response remains uncertain, with one nonresponder. Scalp lesions, especially in alopecia totalis/universalis, had higher clonality than normal scalp.

This specimen was CD4+ T cells sorted from blood, taken between weeks 47 and 50, from a patient treated with tofacitinib. The chain is built from TRBV6-5 and TRBJ2-5; no clear D gene. The TCR originated in a human donor with alopecia areata. As DNA, the CDR3 is TGTGCCAGCGGGATGAAGACCCAGTACTTC. It translates to CASGMKTQYF.